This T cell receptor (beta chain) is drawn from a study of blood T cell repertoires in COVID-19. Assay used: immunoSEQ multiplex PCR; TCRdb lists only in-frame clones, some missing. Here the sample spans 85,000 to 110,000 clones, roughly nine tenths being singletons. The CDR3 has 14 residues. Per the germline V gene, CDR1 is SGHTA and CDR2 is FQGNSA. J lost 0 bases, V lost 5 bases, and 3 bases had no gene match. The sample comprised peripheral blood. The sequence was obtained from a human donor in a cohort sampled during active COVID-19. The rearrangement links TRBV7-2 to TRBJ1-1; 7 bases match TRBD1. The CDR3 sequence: CASSGDSLNTEAFF. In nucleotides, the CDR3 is TGTGCCAGCAGCGGGGACAGCCTGAACACTGAAGCTTTCTTT.